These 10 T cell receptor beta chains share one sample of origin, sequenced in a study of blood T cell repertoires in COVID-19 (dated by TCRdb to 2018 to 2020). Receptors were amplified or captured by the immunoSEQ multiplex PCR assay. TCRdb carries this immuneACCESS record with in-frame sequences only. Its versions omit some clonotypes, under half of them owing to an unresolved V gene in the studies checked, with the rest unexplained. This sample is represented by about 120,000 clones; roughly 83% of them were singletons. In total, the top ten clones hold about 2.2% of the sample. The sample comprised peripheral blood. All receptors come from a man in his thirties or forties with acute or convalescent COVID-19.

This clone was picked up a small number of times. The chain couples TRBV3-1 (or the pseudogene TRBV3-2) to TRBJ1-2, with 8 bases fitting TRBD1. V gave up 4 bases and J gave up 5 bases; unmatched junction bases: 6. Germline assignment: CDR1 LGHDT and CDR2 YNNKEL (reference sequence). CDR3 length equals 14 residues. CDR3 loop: CASSPTGTGYGYTF. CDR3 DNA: TGTGCCAGCAGCCCCACCGGGACAGGATATGGCTACACCTTC.

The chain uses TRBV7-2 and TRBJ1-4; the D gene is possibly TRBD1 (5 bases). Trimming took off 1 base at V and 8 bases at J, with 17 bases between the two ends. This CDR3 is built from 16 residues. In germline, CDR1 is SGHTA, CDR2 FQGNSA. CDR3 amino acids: CASSLVFPGVGEKLFF. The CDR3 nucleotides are TGTGCCAGCAGCTTAGTGTTTCCGGGGGTCGGAGAAAAACTGTTTTTT.

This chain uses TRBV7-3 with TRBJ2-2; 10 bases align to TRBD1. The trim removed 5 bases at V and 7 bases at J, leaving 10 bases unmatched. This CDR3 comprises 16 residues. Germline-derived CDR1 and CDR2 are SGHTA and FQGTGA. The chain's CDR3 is CASSSPGQGMGGELFF. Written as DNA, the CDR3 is TGTGCCAGCAGCAGTCCGGGACAGGGGATGGGCGGGGAGCTGTTTTTT.

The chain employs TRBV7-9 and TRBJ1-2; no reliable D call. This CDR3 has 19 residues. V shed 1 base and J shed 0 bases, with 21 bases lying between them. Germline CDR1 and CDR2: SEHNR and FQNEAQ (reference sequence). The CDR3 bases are TGTGCCAGCAGCTTAGAATCGGGTTACGCCGGTCCTTCTAACTATGGCTACACCTTC. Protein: CASSLESGYAGPSNYGYTF.

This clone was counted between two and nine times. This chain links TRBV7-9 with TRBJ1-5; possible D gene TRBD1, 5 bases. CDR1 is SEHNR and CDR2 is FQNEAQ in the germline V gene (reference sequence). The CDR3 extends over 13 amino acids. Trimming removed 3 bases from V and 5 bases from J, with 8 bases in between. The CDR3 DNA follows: TGTGCCAGCAGCTTTCGCAGGGATCAGCCCCAGCATTTT. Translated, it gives CASSFRRDQPQHF.

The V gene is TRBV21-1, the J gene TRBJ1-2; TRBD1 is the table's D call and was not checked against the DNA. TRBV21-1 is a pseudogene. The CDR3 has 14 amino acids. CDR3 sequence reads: CASSGEGGDYGYTF. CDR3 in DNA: TGTGCCAGCAGCGGGGAAGGGGGCGACTATGGCTACACCTTC.

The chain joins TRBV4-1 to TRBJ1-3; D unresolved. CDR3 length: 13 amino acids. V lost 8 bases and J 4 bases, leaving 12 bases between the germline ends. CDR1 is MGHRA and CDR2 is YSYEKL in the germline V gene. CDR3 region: CASAASRGNTIYF. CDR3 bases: TGCGCCAGCGCCGCCTCGAGGGGAAACACCATATATTTT.

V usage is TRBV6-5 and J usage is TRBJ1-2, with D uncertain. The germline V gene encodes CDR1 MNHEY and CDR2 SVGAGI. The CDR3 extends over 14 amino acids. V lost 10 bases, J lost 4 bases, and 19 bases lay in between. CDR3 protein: CATSRRELAYGYTF. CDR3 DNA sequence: TGTGCCACCTCACGCCGGGAGCTAGCCTATGGCTACACCTTC.

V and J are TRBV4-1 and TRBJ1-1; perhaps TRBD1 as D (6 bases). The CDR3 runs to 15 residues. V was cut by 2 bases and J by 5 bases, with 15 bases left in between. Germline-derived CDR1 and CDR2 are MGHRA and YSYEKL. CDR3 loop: CASSQSRGGGTEAFF. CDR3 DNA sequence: TGCGCCAGCAGCCAAAGCAGGGGAGGGGGAACTGAAGCTTTCTTT.

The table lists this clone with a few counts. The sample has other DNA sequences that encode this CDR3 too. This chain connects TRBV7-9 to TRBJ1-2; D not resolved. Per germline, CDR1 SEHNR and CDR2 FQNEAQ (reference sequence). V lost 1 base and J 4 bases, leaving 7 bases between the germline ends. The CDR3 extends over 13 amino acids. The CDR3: CASSLGGTYGYTF. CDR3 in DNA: TGTGCCAGCAGCTTAGGAGGTACCTATGGCTACACCTTC.